Each of the 27 T cell receptor beta chains below was sequenced from the same sample in a study of blood T cell repertoires in COVID-19. The protocol was immunoSEQ multiplex PCR, while the TCRdb copy is restricted to in-frame clones and leaves out a portion. The table shows some 50,000 clones, with 82% occurring only once. Sequencing was done on a sample of peripheral blood. The receptors were gathered from a woman aged 80 or older with acute or convalescent COVID-19.

The J gene is TRBJ2-1, the V gene TRBV5-1; 9 nucleotides agree with TRBD1. Losses at the gene ends were 4 bases for V and 3 bases for J; bases not matched to a gene: 5. Looked up from germline, CDR1 is SGHRS and CDR2 is YFSETQ. This CDR3 region has 15 residues. CDR3 protein: CASSGTGGSYNEQFF. The CDR3 nucleotides are TGCGCCAGCAGCGGAACAGGGGGCAGCTACAATGAGCAGTTCTTC.

The chain links TRBV10-3 to TRBJ2-7, with 9 bases matching TRBD1. Germline V gives CDR1 ENHRY, CDR2 SYGVKD. With 8 bases clipped from V and 4 bases from J, the junction kept 9 bases outside the gene matches. The CDR3 loop spans 14 amino acids. CDR3 DNA: TGTGCCATCTGTAATATGGGACAGGGATACGAGCAGTACTTC. Its protein product is CAICNMGQGYEQYF.

V is TRBV27 and J is TRBJ1-6; D is perhaps TRBD1 (5 bases). CDR1 and CDR2 from the germline V gene are MNHEY and SMNVEV (reference sequence). V was shortened by 2 bases and J by 10 bases, with 9 bases between the two germline ends. The CDR3 is 13 residues long. The CDR3 region has the DNA TGTGCCAGCAGTTTAGGACGGGGGTCACCCCTCCACTTT. Its translation is CASSLGRGSPLHF.

The chain employs TRBV28 and TRBJ2-7; the D gene is possibly TRBD2 (5 bases). The V end was cut by 10 bases, the J end by 3 bases, with 16 bases between. Germline assignment: CDR1 MDHEN and CDR2 SYDVKM. This CDR3 is built from 13 residues. DNA for the CDR3: TGTGCCACTCATCGGGGAGCTGGCTACGAGCAGTACTTC. This encodes CATHRGAGYEQYF.

V usage is TRBV7-9 and J usage is TRBJ2-7; D gene ambiguous. The CDR3 is 14 amino acids. CDR1 and CDR2 (germline): SEHNR, FQNEAQ (reference sequence). Between the trimmed V and J ends, which lost 6 bases and 5 bases, there was a span of 17 bases. As DNA, the CDR3 is TGTGCCAGCAGTCCTGATGCCCGGTCCAACGAGCAGTACTTC. Its protein product is CASSPDARSNEQYF.

The V call is TRBV14, the J call TRBJ2-2; D call uncertain. Germline CDR1 is SGHDN and CDR2 is FVKESK. Trimming took off 0 bases at V and 3 bases at J, with 11 bases between the two ends. The CDR3 is made up of 16 amino acids. This chain's CDR3 is CASSQDMRQYTGELFF. CDR3 nucleotides: TGTGCCAGCAGCCAAGATATGCGGCAGTACACCGGGGAGCTGTTTTTT.

The chain has TRBV5-5 and TRBJ2-7; TRBD2 agrees at 11 bases. The CDR3 is 15 residues long. Germline V lookup: CDR1 SGHKS, CDR2 YYEKEE (reference sequence). V shed 5 bases, J shed 0 bases, and the junction held 4 bases outside the gene matches. The CDR3 DNA reads as TGTGCCAGCAGTTTTACTAGCGGGAGCTCCTACGAGCAGTACTTC. The encoded protein is CASSFTSGSSYEQYF.

This sequence joins TRBV12-3 or TRBV12-4 and TRBJ2-1, with no clear D. The ends were cut back, 7 bases at V and 5 bases at J, with 6 bases in the middle. CDR3 length: 11 residues. The CDR3 DNA reads TGTGCCAGCACCAACAACAATGAGCAGTTCTTC. This gives the protein CASTNNNEQFF.

The gene calls are TRBV5-1 and TRBJ2-3; 11 bases line up with TRBD1. The CDR3 is 17 amino acids. J was trimmed by 3 bases and V by 0 bases; bases with no gene match: 6. The germline V gene has CDR1 SGHRS and CDR2 YFSETQ. The CDR3 loop is CASSLGPGTGGTDTQYF. CDR3 DNA: TGCGCCAGCAGCTTGGGACCCGGGACAGGGGGAACAGATACGCAGTATTTT.

This clone was seen only once. The chain uses TRBV28 and TRBJ1-1; D unresolved. The V end was cut by 3 bases, the J end by 4 bases, with 12 bases between. The CDR3 extends over 14 amino acids. Germline V gives CDR1 MDHEN, CDR2 SYDVKM. The CDR3 region has the DNA TGTGCCAGCAGTTTGTTGCTAAGTCGCACTGAAGCTTTCTTT. It yields the protein CASSLLLSRTEAFF. The complete variable domain, with remaining parts taken from reference TRBV28 and TRBJ1-1, reads DVKVTQSSRYLVKRTGEKVFLECVQDMDHENMFWYRQDPGLGLRLIYFSYDVKMKEKGDIPEGYSVSREKKERFSLILESASTNQTSMYLCASSLLLSRTEAFFGQGTRLTVV.

This clone was detected once. The chain combines TRBV28 with TRBJ1-2; 9 positions agree with TRBD1. CDR3 size: 16 residues. Germline CDR1 MDHEN, CDR2 SYDVKM. After removal of 4 bases from V and 8 bases from J, the junction contained 14 bases not matched to a gene. CDR3 amino acids: CASSSLGDREGRGYTF. The CDR3 DNA follows: TGTGCCAGCAGTTCCCTTGGGGACAGGGAGGGTCGAGGCTACACCTTC.

This clone appeared many times. The rearrangement uses TRBV5-1 and TRBJ1-2; 8 nucleotides agree with TRBD1. The junction had 3 bases not matched to a gene; V was cut back by 3 bases and J by 2 bases. CDR1 and CDR2 from the germline V gene are SGHRS and YFSETQ. The CDR3 length is 14 residues. CDR3 sequence: CASSSNRGNYGYTF. CDR3 DNA: TGCGCCAGCAGCTCGAACAGGGGGAACTATGGCTACACCTTC. Full variable domain (missing parts from reference TRBV5-1 and TRBJ1-2): KAGVTQTPRYLIKTRGQQVTLSCSPISGHRSVSWYQQTPGQGLQFLFEYFSETQRNKGNFPGRFSGRQFSNSRSEMNVSTLELGDSALYLCASSSNRGNYGYTFGSGTRLTVV.

The chain is built from TRBV5-1 and TRBJ2-3; 10 positions agree with TRBD2. Germline V lookup: CDR1 SGHRS, CDR2 YFSETQ. The V segment lost 0 bases and the J segment 6 bases; nucleotides outside the gene matches: 1. CDR3 length equals 14 residues. This chain's CDR3 is CASSLELAGDTQYF. The CDR3 bases are TGCGCCAGCAGCTTGGAACTAGCGGGGGATACGCAGTATTTT.

V usage is TRBV15 and J usage is TRBJ2-2, with 9 bases aligning to TRBD1. The CDR3 totals 15 residues. V trimming: 4 bases; J trimming: 7 bases; junction bases outside the gene matches: 7. Germline V CDR1 and CDR2: LNHNV, YYDKDF (reference sequence). The CDR3 DNA is TGTGCCACCAGCAAGAGACAGGGGGAAGGCGGGGAGCTGTTTTTT. Protein: CATSKRQGEGGELFF.

The CDR3 protein is CASSQGQGETEAFF. CDR3 DNA: TGTGCCAGCTCACAGGGGCAGGGGGAAACTGAAGCTTTCTTT. The chain combines TRBV18 with TRBJ1-1; 7 bases are a match to TRBD1. This CDR3 contains 14 residues. V shed 4 bases, J shed 5 bases, and the junction held 7 bases outside the gene matches. Germline V gives CDR1 KGHSH, CDR2 LQKENI.

As concerns this clone: Other nucleotide sequences in the sample specify the same CDR3. The CDR3 sequence: CASSPGTGWGNQPQHF. The CDR3 DNA reads as TGTGCCAGCAGTCCTGGGACAGGGTGGGGGAATCAGCCCCAGCATTTT. The V call is TRBV27, the J call TRBJ1-5; 9 bases fit TRBD1. The V and J ends lost 5 bases and 4 bases, in that order; junction bases with no gene match: 9. The CDR3 has 16 residues. Germline V gives CDR1 MNHEY, CDR2 SMNVEV (reference sequence).

This rearrangement joins TRBV11-2 to TRBJ2-3, with TRBD2 identical over 9 bases. Unmatched junction bases numbered 3, after V lost 4 bases and J lost 4 bases. Per germline, CDR1 SGHAT and CDR2 FQNNGV. The CDR3 has 14 amino acids. The CDR3 DNA reads as TGTGCCAGCAGCTCGGGACTAGCATCAGATACGCAGTATTTT. It codes for CASSSGLASDTQYF.

The gene calls are TRBV5-1 and TRBJ1-3; D uncertain. The CDR3 length is 15 residues. V lost 4 bases to trimming and J lost 0 bases, with 11 bases between them. Germline V gene lookup returns CDR1 SGHRS and CDR2 YFSETQ. For the CDR3, the DNA is TGCGCCAGCAGCCACAGTACAGACTCTGGAAACACCATATATTTT. Its translation is CASSHSTDSGNTIYF.

The rearrangement links TRBV5-1 to TRBJ1-6, with 9 bases lining up with TRBD1. V lost 0 bases and J lost 9; bases outside the gene matches: 4. The CDR3 length is 15 residues. Germline assignment: CDR1 SGHRS and CDR2 YFSETQ. The CDR3 reads CASSLAQTGGSPLHF. The CDR3 nucleotides are TGCGCCAGCAGCTTGGCCCAGACAGGGGGTTCACCCCTCCACTTT.

This clone has just one count. This chain links TRBV27 with TRBJ2-7, with D possibly being TRBD2 (6 bases). The V end was cut by 3 bases, the J end by 2 bases, with 14 bases between. This CDR3 is 15 amino acids long. Looked up from germline, CDR1 is MNHEY and CDR2 is SMNVEV (reference sequence). The DNA for the CDR3 is TGTGCCAGCAGTTTGTTTCCCGGGGGAACCTACGAGCAGTACTTC. Translation: CASSLFPGGTYEQYF.

CDR3 nucleotides: TGTGCCAGCAGTTCAAGAGGACAGGGTGGGGGAGAGACCCAGTACTTC. Amino acids: CASSSRGQGGGETQYF. The chain combines TRBV6-6 with TRBJ2-5; 8 bases align to TRBD1. The CDR3 is made up of 16 amino acids. The J segment lost 4 bases and the V segment lost 4 bases, leaving 11 bases of the junction unmatched. CDR1 is MNHNY and CDR2 is SVGAGI in the germline V gene (reference sequence).

The chain combines TRBV12-3 or TRBV12-4 with TRBJ2-7; D not certain. V lost 6 bases, J lost 6 bases, and 9 bases lay in between. The length of the CDR3 is 11 residues. The DNA for the CDR3 is TGTGCCAGCAGGGATAGAGGCGAGCAGTACTTC. Translation: CASRDRGEQYF.

The chain recombines TRBV7-6 with TRBJ2-7; TRBD1 matches 8 bases. The CDR3 sequence is 18 residues long. The junction had 16 bases not matched to a gene; V was cut back by 2 bases and J by 4 bases. CDR1 is SGHVS and CDR2 is FNYEAQ in the germline V gene. The CDR3 bases are TGTGCCAGCAGCTTACGTGGGACAGGCGACCTCCTATGGTACGAGCAGTACTTC. Protein sequence: CASSLRGTGDLLWYEQYF.

The chain is built from TRBV30 and TRBJ1-1; a weak D match, TRBD1 (6 bases). Trimming took off 0 bases at V and 4 bases at J, with 12 bases between the two ends. The CDR3 is 14 amino acids. CDR1 and CDR2 (germline): GTSNPN, SVGIG (reference sequence). The CDR3 nucleotides read TGTGCCTGGAGTGTATTCGGGGGGCCCACTGAAGCTTTCTTT. Protein sequence: CAWSVFGGPTEAFF.

This sequence joins TRBV5-1 and TRBJ2-1; TRBD2 agrees at 12 bases. V shed 1 base and J 4 bases; nucleotides not matched to a gene: 15. This CDR3 is built from 20 residues. Germline V CDR1 and CDR2: SGHRS, YFSETQ. For the CDR3, the DNA is TGCGCCAGCAGCTTGTCTGGGACTAGCGGGCCCGGAAGGGGGTACAATGAGCAGTTCTTC. This encodes CASSLSGTSGPGRGYNEQFF.

The rearrangement uses TRBV27 and TRBJ1-6; 10 bases agree with TRBD1. In germline, CDR1 is MNHEY, CDR2 SMNVEV (reference sequence). The CDR3 covers 18 residues. After removal of 4 bases from V and 0 bases from J, the junction contained 6 bases not matched to a gene. CDR3: CASSYRDRGSSYNSPLHF. The CDR3 DNA is TGTGCCAGCAGTTACCGGGACAGGGGAAGCTCCTATAATTCACCCCTCCACTTT.

The CDR3 loop is CATTENLRRGYTF. The CDR3 nucleotides read TGTGCCACCACAGAGAACCTTCGCCGTGGCTACACCTTC. The V call is TRBV18, the J call TRBJ1-2, with unresolved D. The CDR3 contains 13 residues. V gave up 10 bases and J gave up 7 bases, with 19 bases separating them. The germline V gene has CDR1 KGHSH and CDR2 LQKENI.